This T cell receptor (beta chain) was observed in a study of blood T cell repertoires in COVID-19. Study as a whole: The study drew acute and convalescent COVID-19 samples from the United States, Italy and Spain. Sample material is recorded as cDNA or gDNA derived from T cells, B-cell-depleted T cells, or PBMCs.

Trimming took 8 bases from V and 7 from J; bases not matched to a gene: 7. The germline CDR1 and CDR2 sequences are ENHRY and SYGVKD. The CDR3 length is 12 residues. Original processing notes: Reference gene primer amplification gave estimated nucleated cell counts. Libraries were prepared by immunoSEQ multiplex PCR; TCRdb keeps only in-frame clonotypes and omits some of them. V and J calls and clone size are those listed in that table; D and trimming were worked out from the DNA. This table has 45,000 to 55,000 clones, about 71% appearing once. This clonotype originated in a woman between 70 and 85 years old with acute or convalescent COVID-19. What was sequenced was peripheral blood. The gene calls are TRBV10-3 and TRBJ1-1; 7 bases are shared with TRBD1. The CDR3 nucleotides are TGTGCCATCGCGGGGACAGACAATGAAGCTTTCTTT. Translating it yields CAIAGTDNEAFF.